This TCR beta chain comes out of a study of cytomegalovirus exposure and HLA in healthy donors. Sequencing was performed with immunoSEQ multiplex PCR; in TCRdb, only in-frame clones are kept and a portion is missing. Here the sample spans about 130,000 clones, 75% to 90% being singletons. Notes on this clone: The same CDR3 can be traced to other DNA sequences in this sample.

The V end was cut by 4 bases, the J end by 4 bases, with 11 bases between. This CDR3 comprises 15 residues. Germline V gene lookup returns CDR1 SNHLY and CDR2 FYNNEI. This chain joins TRBV2 and TRBJ2-6, with D possibly matching TRBD1 (5 bases). The source of this sequence is a woman younger than 45 in good health and CMV-seropositive. Sequencing was performed on PBMCs. This CDR3 is CASSVGGAGANVLTF. The CDR3 DNA reads as TGTGCCAGCAGTGTTGGTGGGGCCGGGGCCAACGTCCTGACTTTC. Full variable domain (missing parts from reference TRBV2 and TRBJ2-6): EPEVTQTPSHQVTQMGQEVILRCVPISNHLYFYWYRQILGQKVEFLVSFYNNEISEKSEIFDDQFSVERPDGSNFTLKIRSTKLEDSAMYFCASSVGGAGANVLTFGAGSRLTVL.